The clone carrying this T cell receptor (beta chain) was recorded many times. Its cognate antigen is unknown. As every portion of the isolated RNA was reverse transcribed, the sequencing read expressed TCRB transcripts. Some 3.3 million reads per sample on average were obtained from naive, central memory and regulatory T cell samples. TCRdb's table, derived via immunoSEQ multiplex PCR, lists solely in-frame clones and lacks some. The repertoire holds 600,000 to 700,000 clones, 9.5% to 15% seen once, with over 0.1% in the top ten. Germline CDR1 is SNHLY and CDR2 is FYNNEI. This CDR3 has 15 residues. J gave up 2 bases and V 6 bases, and 5 bases lay outside the gene matches. This entry is derived from a study of beta chain features in type 1 diabetes. Purities over 98% were achieved in all sorted populations. Whole-study findings and limits: It was among patients, rather than healthy donors, that naive, central memory and Treg TCRB repertoires appeared more similar. The study found moderately but significantly shorter TCRB CDR3s in all four CD4+ subsets of Type 1 diabetes patients.

The source material was naive CD4+ T cells from blood. This TCR was sampled from a man aged 25 to 40 with type 1 diabetes. The V and J genes are TRBV2 and TRBJ2-1; 9 bases fit TRBD1. CDR3 nucleotide sequence: TGTGCCAGCAGGCGGACAGGGGCGACCTACAATGAGCAGTTCTTC. It translates to CASRRTGATYNEQFF.